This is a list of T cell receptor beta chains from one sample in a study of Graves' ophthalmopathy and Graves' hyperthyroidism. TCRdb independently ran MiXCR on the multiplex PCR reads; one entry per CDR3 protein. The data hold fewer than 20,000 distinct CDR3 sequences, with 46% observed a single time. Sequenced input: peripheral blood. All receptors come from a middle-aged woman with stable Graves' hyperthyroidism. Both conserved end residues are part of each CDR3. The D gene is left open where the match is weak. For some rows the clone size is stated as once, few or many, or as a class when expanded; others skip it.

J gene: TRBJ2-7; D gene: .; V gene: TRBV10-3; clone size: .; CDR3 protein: CATAPRTESYEQYF; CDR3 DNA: TGTGCCACGGCGCCAAGGACTGAGAGCTACGAGCAGTACTTC
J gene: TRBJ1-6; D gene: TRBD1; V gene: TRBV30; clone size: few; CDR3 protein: CAWNKGTADSPLHF; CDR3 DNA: TGTGCCTGGAACAAAGGGACAGCCGATTCACCCCTCCACTTT
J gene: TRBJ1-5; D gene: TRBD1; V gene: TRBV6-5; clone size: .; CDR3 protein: CASSYLDRGAGNRPQHF; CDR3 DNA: TGTGCCAGCAGTTACTTGGACAGGGGCGCGGGCAATCGGCCCCAGCATTTT
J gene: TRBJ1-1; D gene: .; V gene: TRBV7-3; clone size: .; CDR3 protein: CASSRGGGNTEAFF; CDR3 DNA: TGTGCCAGCAGTCGAGGGGGGGGGAACACTGAAGCTTTCTTT
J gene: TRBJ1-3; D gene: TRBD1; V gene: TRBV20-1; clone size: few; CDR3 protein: CSARSRDRVLPGNTIYF; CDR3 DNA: TGCAGTGCTAGATCCCGGGACAGGGTTTTACCTGGAAACACCATATATTTT
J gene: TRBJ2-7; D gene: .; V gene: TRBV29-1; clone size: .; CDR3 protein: CSVESQSYEQYF; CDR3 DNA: TGCAGCGTTGAATCCCAGTCCTACGAGCAGTACTTC
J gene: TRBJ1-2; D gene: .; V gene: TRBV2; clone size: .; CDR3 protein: CASSVDSNYGYTF; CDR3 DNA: TGTGCCAGCAGTGTCGACAGTAACTATGGCTACACCTTC
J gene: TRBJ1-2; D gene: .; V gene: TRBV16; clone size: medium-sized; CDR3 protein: CASSQSFMDPPF; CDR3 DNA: TGTGCCAGCAGCCAATCGTTTATGGACCCGCCGTTC
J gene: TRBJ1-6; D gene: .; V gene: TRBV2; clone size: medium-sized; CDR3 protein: CASSEYRVSDNSPLHF; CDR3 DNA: TGTGCCAGCAGTGAATATCGGGTTTCCGATAATTCACCCCTCCACTTT
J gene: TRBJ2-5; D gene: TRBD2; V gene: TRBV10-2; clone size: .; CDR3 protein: CASRDASGGRETQYF; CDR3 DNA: TGCGCCAGCAGGGATGCTAGCGGGGGCCGAGAGACCCAGTACTTC
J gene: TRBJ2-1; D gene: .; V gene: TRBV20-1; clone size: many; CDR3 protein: CSARGAAHSSYNEQFF; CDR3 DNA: TGCAGTGCTAGAGGGGCGGCGCATAGCTCCTACAATGAGCAGTTCTTC
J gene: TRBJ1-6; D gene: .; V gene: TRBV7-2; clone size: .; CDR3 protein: CASGTYNSPLHF; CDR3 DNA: TGTGCCAGCGGGACTTATAATTCACCCCTCCACTTT
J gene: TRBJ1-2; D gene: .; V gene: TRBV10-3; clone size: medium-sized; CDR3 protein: CAISARDNYGYTF; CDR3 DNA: TGTGCCATCAGTGCCCGGGATAACTATGGCTACACCTTC
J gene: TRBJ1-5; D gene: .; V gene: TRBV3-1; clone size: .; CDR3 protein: CASSQDMVRQPQHF; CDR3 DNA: TGTGCCAGCAGCCAAGATATGGTCCGACAGCCCCAGCATTTT
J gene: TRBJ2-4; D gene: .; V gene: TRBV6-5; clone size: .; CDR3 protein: CACSSGQLAKNIQYF; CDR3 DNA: TGTGCCTGCAGTTCCGGACAGTTAGCCAAAAACATTCAGTACTTC